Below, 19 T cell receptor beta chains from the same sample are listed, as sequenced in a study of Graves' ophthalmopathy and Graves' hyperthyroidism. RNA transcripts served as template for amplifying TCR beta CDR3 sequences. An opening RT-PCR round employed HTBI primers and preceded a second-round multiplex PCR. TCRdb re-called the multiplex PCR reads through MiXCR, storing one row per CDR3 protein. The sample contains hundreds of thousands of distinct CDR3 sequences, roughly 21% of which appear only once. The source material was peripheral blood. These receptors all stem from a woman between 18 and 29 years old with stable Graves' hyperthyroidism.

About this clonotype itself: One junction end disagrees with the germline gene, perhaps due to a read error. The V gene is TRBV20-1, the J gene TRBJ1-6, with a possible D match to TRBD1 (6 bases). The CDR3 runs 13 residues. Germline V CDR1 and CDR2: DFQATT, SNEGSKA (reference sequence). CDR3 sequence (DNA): TGCAGTGCTACCGGACAGCCGAATTCACACCTCCACTTT. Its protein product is CSATGQPNSHLHF.

CDR3 DNA sequence: TGTGCCAGTCGGAATGACTACGAGCAGTACTTC. It translates to CASRNDYEQYF. The V gene is TRBV6-2 or TRBV6-3, the J gene TRBJ2-7; D is undetermined. The germline V gene has CDR1 MNHEY and CDR2 SVGEGT. This CDR3 spans 11 amino acids. V dropped 9 bases and J dropped 3 bases, with 9 bases sitting between them.

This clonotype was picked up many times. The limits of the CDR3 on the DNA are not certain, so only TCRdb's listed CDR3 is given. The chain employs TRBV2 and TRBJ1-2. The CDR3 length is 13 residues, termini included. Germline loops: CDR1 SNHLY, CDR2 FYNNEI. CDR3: CASSVPPNYGYTF.

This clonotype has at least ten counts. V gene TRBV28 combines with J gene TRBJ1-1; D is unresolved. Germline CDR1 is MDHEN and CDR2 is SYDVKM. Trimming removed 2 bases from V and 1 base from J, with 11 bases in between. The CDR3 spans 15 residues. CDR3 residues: CASSLIGFANTEAFF. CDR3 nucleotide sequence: TGTGCCAGCAGTTTAATCGGTTTCGCGAACACTGAAGCTTTCTTT.

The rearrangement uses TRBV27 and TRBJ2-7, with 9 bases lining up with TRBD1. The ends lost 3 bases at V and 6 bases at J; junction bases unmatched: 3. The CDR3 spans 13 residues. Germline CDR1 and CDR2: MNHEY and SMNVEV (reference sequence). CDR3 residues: CASSFNRGREQYF. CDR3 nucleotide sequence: TGTGCCAGCAGTTTCAACAGGGGGCGCGAGCAGTACTTC.

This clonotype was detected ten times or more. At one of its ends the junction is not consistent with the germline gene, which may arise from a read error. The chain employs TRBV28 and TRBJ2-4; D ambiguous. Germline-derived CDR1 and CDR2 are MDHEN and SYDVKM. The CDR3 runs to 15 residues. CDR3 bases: TGTGCCAGCAGTTTAAGTCCTCGAGCCAAAAACATTAAGTACTTC. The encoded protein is CASSLSPRAKNIKYF.

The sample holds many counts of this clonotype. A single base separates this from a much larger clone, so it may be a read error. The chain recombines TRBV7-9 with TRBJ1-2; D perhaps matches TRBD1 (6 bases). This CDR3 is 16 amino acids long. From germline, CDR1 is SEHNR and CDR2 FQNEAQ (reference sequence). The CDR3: CAGSLAGPGVKRGYTF. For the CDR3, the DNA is TGTGCCGGCAGCTTAGCTGGCCCAGGGGTTAAGCGTGGCTACACCTTC.

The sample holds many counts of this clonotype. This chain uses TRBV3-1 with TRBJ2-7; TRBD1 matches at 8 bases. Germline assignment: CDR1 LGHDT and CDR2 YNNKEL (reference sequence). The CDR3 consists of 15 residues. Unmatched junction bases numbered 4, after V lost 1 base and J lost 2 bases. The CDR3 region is CASSQGLGQAYEQYF. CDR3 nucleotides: TGTGCCAGCAGCCAAGGTTTGGGACAGGCCTACGAGCAGTACTTC.

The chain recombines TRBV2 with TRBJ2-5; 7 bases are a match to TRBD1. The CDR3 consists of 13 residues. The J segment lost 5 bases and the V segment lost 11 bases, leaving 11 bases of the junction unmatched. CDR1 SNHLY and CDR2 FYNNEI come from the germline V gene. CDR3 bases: TGTGCCTTAGGGGGCTGGGTCGGGGAGACCCAGTACTTC. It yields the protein CALGGWVGETQYF.

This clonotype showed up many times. Here the CDR3 DNA reads TGCAGCGCCGCAGGGGTAGCCAAAAACATTCAGTACTTC. The encoded protein is CSAAGVAKNIQYF. The chain couples TRBV29-1 to TRBJ2-4; weak D call: TRBD1 (6 bases). The CDR3 is made up of 13 amino acids. Trimming stripped 7 bases from V and 0 bases from J, with 10 bases between. CDR1 is SQVTM and CDR2 is ANQGSEA in the germline V gene.

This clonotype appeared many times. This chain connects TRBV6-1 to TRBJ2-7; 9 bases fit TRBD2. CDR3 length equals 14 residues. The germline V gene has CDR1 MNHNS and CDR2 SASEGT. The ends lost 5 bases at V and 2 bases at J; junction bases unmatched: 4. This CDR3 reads CASSLSGSTYEQYF. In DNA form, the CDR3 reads TGTGCCAGCAGTCTTAGCGGGAGTACCTACGAGCAGTACTTC.

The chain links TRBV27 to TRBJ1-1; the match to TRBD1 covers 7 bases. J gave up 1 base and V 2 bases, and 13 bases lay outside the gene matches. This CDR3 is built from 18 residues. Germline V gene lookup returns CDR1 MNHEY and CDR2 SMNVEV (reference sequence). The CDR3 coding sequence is TGTGCCAGCAGTTTAAGGGGGCACCGGGGGGCACAGAACACTGAAGCTTTCTTT. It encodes CASSLRGHRGAQNTEAFF.

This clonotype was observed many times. Here the CDR3 DNA reads TGCAGTGCAGACCCGGGACAGGGGGCGGTAGGCGGTGGCTACACCTTC. It encodes CSADPGQGAVGGGYTF. The J gene is TRBJ1-2, the V gene TRBV20-1; TRBD1 matches 12 bases. Per the germline V gene, CDR1 is DFQATT and CDR2 is SNEGSKA (reference sequence). V shed 6 bases and J 7 bases; nucleotides not matched to a gene: 15. This CDR3 region has 16 residues.

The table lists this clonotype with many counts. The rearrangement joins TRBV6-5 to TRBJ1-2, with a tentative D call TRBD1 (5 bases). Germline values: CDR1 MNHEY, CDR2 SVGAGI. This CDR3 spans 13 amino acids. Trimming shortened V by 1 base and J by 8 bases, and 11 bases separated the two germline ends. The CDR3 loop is CASSYLGGYGYTF. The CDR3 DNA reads TGTGCCAGCAGTTACTTGGGGGGTTACGGCTACACCTTC.

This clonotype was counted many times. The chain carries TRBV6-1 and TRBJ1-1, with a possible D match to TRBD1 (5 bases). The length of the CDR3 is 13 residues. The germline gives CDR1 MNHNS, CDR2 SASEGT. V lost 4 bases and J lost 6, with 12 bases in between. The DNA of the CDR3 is TGTGCCAGCAGTGCCCGGGGACTGTCTGAAGCTTTCTTT. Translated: CASSARGLSEAFF.

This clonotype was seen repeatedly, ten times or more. The chain's CDR3 is CSARRTGELFF. As DNA, the CDR3 is TGCAGTGCTAGGCGGACCGGGGAGCTGTTTTTT. The chain combines TRBV20-1 with TRBJ2-2; D unclear. CDR1 and CDR2 (germline): DFQATT, SNEGSKA (reference sequence). The CDR3 spans 11 residues. V gave up 3 bases and J gave up 5 bases, with 4 bases separating them.

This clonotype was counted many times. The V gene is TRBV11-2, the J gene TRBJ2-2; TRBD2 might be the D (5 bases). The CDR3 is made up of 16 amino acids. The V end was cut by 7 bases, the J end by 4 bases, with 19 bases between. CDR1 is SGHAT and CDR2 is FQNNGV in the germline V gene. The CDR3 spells CASKRVGSSTTGELFF. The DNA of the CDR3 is TGTGCCAGCAAAAGGGTGGGGAGCTCCACCACCGGGGAGCTGTTTTTT.

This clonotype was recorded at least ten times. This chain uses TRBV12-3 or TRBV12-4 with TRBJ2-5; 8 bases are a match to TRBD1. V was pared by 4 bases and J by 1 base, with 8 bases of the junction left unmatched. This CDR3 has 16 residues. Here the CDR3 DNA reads TGTGCCAGCAGTTCTGGACAGGGAGTCCTCCAAGAGACCCAGTACTTC. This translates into CASSSGQGVLQETQYF.

The chain's CDR3 is CASTDVGLGAQHF. As DNA, the CDR3 is TGTGCCAGCACCGACGTCGGACTGGGAGCTCAGCATTTT. The chain joins TRBV12-3 or TRBV12-4 to TRBJ1-5; D gene ambiguous. The V and J ends lost 7 bases and 13 bases respectively, with 20 bases between them. The CDR3 loop spans 13 amino acids.